This T cell receptor (beta chain) was captured in a study of cytomegalovirus exposure and HLA in healthy donors. A remark on this clone: The antigen remains undetermined.

This CDR3 contains 12 residues. With 1 base removed from V and 3 bases from J, the gap between germline ends came to 4 bases. Germline V gene data show CDR1 as SEHNR and CDR2 as FQNEAQ (reference sequence). General study points: The authors enumerated roughly 160 TCR beta chains as linked to cytomegalovirus. In vitro testing confirmed a few CMV-associated chains as specific for CMV antigens. Sequencing probably produced one cluster of sequence variants that were highly shared.

In the PCR, 60 Vbeta and 13 Jbeta primers were used. The protocol was immunoSEQ multiplex PCR, while the TCRdb copy is restricted to in-frame clones and leaves out a portion. The sample lists some 100,000 clones, 76% occurring once. The receptor comes from a woman in her 40s in good health and CMV-seropositive. Sequencing was performed on PBMCs. The rearrangement links TRBV7-9 to TRBJ2-7, with D hard to call. Here the CDR3 DNA reads TGTGCCAGCAGCTTAGGAGTCTACGAGCAGTACTTC. Its protein is CASSLGVYEQYF.